The present T cell receptor (beta chain) was sequenced within a study of blood T cell repertoires in COVID-19. This clone was observed once. Method: immunoSEQ multiplex PCR; TCRdb's copy keeps in-frame clones and lacks some. This sample has some 170,000 clones; 75% to 85% occur once, and the top ten carry more than 9.5%. What was sequenced was peripheral blood. The receptor was isolated from a woman in her 40s with COVID-19, enrolled during active disease.

The CDR3 loop is CASSKETSPRSIQYF. CDR3 bases: TGTGCCAGCAGCAAAGAGACTAGCCCCAGGAGCATTCAGTACTTC. V is TRBV7-9 and J is TRBJ2-4; 7 bases match TRBD2. CDR3 length: 15 amino acids. The V segment lost 5 bases and the J segment 9 bases; nucleotides outside the gene matches: 13. Germline-derived CDR1 and CDR2 are SEHNR and FQNEAQ (reference sequence).